This TCR beta chain stems from a study of shared clonotypes between healthy human individuals. Whole-study results and caveats: Generation probabilities of non-shared clonotypes were lower (relative to those shared by all four donors). Shared clonotypes: 4.5% to 5% naive CD4, around 3.7% naive CD8, about 2.4% memory CD4, 0.4% memory CD8.

This CDR3 has 13 residues. V shed 5 bases and J shed 8 bases, with 15 bases lying between them. Germline loops: CDR1 SGHTA, CDR2 FQGNSA. Per the original methods: Because ImmunoSEQ provided only junction sequences with no quality scores, the filtering differed. The method was immunoSEQ multiplex PCR; TCRdb's version includes in-frame clones alone and lacks a portion of them. The V and J calls and clone size come from that table; D and trimming were worked out from the DNA. The sample records 2 million to 3 million clones, under 95% being singletons. As regards this clone: Its specificity is unknown.

Both subsets, CD45RA+ naive and CD45RA-negative memory, were split from the CD4+ cells. This chain connects TRBV7-2 to TRBJ1-1, with D perhaps matching TRBD1 (5 bases). This receptor was obtained from a man between 18 and 35 years old in good health. Some clones in this sample may be carry-over from other donors' samples. The sample taken for sequencing was naive CD4+ T cells from PBMCs. Regarding subset: CD45RA+ positively selected. In nucleotides, the CDR3 is TGTGCCAGCAGCAGCTGGGGCCGGGCGGAAGCTTTCTTT. Protein product: CASSSWGRAEAFF.